The TCR beta chain described here comes from a study of OX40 agonist ivuxolimab in advanced cancers. Study summary: Patients were treated with intravenous ivuxolimab, dosed at 0.01 to 10 mg/kg and infused every 2 weeks. Checkpoint inhibitors had been given previously to around 38% of patients. Study observations and caveats: CD4+ T cells averaged fewer expanded clones than CD8+ T cells. With doses of 0.1 to 3.0 mg/kg, CD4+ and CD8+ blood T cells had undergone clonal expansion by week 6.

The assay was immunoSEQ multiplex PCR, and TCRdb's table has in-frame clones only and misses some. The sample records fewer than 70,000 clones, around 83% being singletons. Trimming removed 3 bases from V and 2 bases from J; junction bases left unmatched: 1. CDR1 SGHTA and CDR2 FQGNSA come from the germline V gene. The CDR3 is made up of 13 amino acids. In its sample, this clone was seen once. Its antigen is undetermined. The source of this sequence is an adult with an advanced solid tumor such as melanoma, head and neck, liver or kidney cancer. The rearrangement joins TRBV7-2 to TRBJ2-7, with 7 bases fitting TRBD1. The sample consisted of CD4+ or CD8+ T cells sorted from blood, taken in a trial of the OX40 agonist ivuxolimab. The CDR3 loop reads CASSFGTAYEQYF. CDR3 DNA sequence: TGTGCCAGCAGCTTTGGGACAGCCTACGAGCAGTACTTC.